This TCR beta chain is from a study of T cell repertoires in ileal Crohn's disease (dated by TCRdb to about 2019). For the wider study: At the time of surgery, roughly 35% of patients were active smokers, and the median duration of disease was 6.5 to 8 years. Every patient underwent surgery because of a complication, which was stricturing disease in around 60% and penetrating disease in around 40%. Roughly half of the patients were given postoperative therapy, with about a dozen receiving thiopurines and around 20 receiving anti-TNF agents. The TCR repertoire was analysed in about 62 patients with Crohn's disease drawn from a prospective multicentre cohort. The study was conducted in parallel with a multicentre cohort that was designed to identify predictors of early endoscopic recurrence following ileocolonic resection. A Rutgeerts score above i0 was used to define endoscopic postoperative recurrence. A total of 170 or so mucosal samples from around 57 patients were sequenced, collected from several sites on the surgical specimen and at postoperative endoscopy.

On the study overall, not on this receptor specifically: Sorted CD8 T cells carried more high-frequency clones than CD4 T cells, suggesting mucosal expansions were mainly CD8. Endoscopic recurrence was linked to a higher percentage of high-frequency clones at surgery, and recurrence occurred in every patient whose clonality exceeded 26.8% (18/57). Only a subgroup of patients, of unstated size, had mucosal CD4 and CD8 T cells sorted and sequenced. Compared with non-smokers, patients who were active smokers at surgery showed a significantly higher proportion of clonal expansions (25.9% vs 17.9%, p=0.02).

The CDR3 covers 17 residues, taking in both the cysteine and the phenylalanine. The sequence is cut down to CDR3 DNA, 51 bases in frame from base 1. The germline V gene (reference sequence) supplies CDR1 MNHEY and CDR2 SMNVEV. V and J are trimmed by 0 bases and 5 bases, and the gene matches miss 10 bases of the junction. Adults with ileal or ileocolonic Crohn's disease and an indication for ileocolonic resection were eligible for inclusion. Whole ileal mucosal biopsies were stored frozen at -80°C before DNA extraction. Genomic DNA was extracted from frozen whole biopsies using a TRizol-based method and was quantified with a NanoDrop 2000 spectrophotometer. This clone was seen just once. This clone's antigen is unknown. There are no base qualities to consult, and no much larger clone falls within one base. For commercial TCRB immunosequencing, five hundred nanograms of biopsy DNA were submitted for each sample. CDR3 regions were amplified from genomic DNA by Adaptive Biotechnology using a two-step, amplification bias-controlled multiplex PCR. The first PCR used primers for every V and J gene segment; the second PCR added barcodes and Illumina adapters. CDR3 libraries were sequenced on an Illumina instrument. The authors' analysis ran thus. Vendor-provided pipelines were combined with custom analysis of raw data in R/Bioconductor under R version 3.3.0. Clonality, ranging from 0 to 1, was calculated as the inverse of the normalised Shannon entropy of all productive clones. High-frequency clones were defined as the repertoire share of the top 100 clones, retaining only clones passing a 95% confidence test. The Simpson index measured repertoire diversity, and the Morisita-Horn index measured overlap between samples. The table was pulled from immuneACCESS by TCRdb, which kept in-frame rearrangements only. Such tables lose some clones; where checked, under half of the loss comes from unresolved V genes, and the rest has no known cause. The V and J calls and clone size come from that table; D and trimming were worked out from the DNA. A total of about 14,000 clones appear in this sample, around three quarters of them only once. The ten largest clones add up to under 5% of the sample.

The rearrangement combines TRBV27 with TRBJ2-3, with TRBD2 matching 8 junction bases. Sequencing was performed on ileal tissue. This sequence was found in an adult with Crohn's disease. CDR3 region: CASSLSAPGGAQDTQYF. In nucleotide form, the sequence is TGTGCCAGCAGTTTATCGGCGCCCGGGGGGGCTCAAGATACGCAGTATTTT.